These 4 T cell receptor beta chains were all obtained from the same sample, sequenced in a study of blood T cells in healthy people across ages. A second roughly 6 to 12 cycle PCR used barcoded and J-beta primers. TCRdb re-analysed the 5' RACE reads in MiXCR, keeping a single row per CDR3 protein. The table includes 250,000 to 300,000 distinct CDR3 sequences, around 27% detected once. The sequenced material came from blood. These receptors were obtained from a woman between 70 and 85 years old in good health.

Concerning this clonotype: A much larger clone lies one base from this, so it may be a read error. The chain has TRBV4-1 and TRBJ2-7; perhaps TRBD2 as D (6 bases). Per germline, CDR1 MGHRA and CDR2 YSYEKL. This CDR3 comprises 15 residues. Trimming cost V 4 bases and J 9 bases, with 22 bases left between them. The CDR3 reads CASSPLFRGSNAQYF. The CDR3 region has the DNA TGCGCCAGCAGCCCGCTTTTTCGGGGGAGTAACGCGCAGTACTTC.

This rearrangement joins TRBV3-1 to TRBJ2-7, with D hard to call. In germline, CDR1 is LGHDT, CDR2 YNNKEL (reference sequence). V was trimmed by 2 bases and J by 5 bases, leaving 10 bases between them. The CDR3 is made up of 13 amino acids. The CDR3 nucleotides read TGTGCCAGCAGCCAAAATAATCAGAACGAGCAGTACTTC. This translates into CASSQNNQNEQYF.

CDR3 residues: CASNIAGQSSYEQYF. The CDR3 DNA reads as TGTGCCAGCAACATAGCGGGCCAGAGCTCCTACGAGCAGTACTTC. The chain joins TRBV27 to TRBJ2-7; 7 bases are shared with TRBD2. The CDR3 is 15 residues long. The V gene end was trimmed by 7 bases and the J gene end by 0 bases; junction bases not matched to a gene: 9. The V gene's germline CDR1 is MNHEY and CDR2 SMNVEV (reference sequence).

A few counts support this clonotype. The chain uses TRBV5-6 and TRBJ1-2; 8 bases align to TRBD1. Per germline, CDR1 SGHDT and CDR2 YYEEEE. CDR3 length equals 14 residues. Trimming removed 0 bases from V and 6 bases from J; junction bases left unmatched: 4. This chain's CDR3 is CASSLGQGANGYTF. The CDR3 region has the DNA TGTGCCAGCAGCTTGGGTCAGGGGGCTAATGGCTACACCTTC.